These T cell receptor beta chains were read from a single sample in a study of shared clonotypes between healthy human individuals. TCRdb keeps only in-frame clones here, not all; method: immunoSEQ multiplex PCR. There are millions of clones in the sample; over 85% occur only once, and roughly 0.36% lies in the top ten. Material: naive CD4+ T cells from PBMCs. The receptors derive from a man aged 18 to 29 in good health. Some clones in this sample may be carry-over from other donors' samples. Both conserved end residues are trimmed from each CDR3.

J	V	CDR3
TRBJ2-2	TRBV7-9	ASSLLLAGSTGELF
TRBJ1-5	TRBV7-9	ASSRQGGQPQH
TRBJ2-3	TRBV9	ASSASLTGSDTQY
TRBJ2-3	TRBV9	ASSVAGFDTQY
TRBJ2-3	TRBV18	ASSPPTGRAADTQY
TRBJ2-7	TRBV5-5	ASRDTGLYEQY
TRBJ2-7	TRBV5-1	ASSRGTSAKGYEQY
TRBJ1-3	TRBV28	ASSLFGGPPRNTIY
TRBJ1-5	TRBV6-1	ASRQGTYSNQPQH
TRBJ1-1	TRBV18	ASSLGRLGNTEAF
TRBJ2-7	TRBV10-3	AISTGTSGRAYEQY
TRBJ1-2	TRBV19	ASSIIRSGGFNYGYT
TRBJ1-2	TRBV28	ASRRGQPYGYT
TRBJ1-5	TRBV28	ASISRVRFGPQH
TRBJ1-1	TRBV19	ASSTDRGRTEAF
TRBJ2-7	TRBV20-1	RTGKEEQY
TRBJ2-7	TRBV5-1	ASSRGLAGVPHEQY
TRBJ1-6	TRBV5-6	ASSFYGQLPPLH
TRBJ2-7	TRBV10-1	ASSGLVPGQGATEQY
TRBJ2-3	TRBV4-1	ASSQQGQGIVDTQY
TRBJ1-4	TRBV28	ASGTGNEKLF
TRBJ1-2	TRBV28	ASSLTGGAHGYT
TRBJ2-7	TRBV1	TSSHEPRMMGAAEQY
TRBJ2-7	TRBV27	ASSAAGQHYEQY
TRBJ2-2	TRBV7-3	ASSPSRDSGELF
TRBJ2-5	TRBV6-1	ASSAERGWETQY
TRBJ2-1	TRBV14	ASSLELSLREQF
TRBJ2-3	TRBV20-1	SAATSTQY